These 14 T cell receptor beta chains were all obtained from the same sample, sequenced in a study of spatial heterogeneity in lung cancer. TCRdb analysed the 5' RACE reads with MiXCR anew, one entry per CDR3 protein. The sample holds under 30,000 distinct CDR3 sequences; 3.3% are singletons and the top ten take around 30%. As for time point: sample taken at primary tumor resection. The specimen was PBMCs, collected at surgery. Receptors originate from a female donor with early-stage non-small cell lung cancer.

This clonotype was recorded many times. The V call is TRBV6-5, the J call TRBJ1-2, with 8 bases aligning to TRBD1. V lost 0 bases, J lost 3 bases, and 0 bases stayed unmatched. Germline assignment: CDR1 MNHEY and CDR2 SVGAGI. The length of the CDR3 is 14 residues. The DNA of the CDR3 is TGTGCCAGCAGTTACTCGACAGGGGACTATGGCTACACCTTC. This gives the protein CASSYSTGDYGYTF.

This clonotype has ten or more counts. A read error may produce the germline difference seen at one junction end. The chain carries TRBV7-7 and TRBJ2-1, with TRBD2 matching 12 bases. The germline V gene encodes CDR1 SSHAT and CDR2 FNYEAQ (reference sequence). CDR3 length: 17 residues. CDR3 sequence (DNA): TGTGCTAGCAGCGAACCACCTCTAGCGGGAGGGCCCAATGAGCAGTTCTTC. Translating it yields CASSEPPLAGGPNEQFF.

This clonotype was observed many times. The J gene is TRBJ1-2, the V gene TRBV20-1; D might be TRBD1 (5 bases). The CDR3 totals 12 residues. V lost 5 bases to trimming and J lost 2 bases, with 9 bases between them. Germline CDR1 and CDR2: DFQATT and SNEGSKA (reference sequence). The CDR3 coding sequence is TGCAGTGCTCGCAGGGTGAACTATGGCTACACCTTC. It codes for CSARRVNYGYTF.

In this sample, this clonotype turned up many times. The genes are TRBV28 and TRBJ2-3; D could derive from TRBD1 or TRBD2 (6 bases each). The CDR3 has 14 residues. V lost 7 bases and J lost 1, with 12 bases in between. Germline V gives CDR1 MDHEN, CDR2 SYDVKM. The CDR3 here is CASMGGGGTDTQYF. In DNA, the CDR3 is TGTGCCAGCATGGGGGGCGGGGGCACAGATACGCAGTATTTT.

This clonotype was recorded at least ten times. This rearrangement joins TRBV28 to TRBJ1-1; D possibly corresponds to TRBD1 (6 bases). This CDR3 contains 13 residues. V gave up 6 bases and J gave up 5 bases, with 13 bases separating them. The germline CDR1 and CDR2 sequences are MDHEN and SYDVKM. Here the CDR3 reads CASSLQGGTEAFF. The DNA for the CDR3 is TGTGCCAGCAGCTTACAGGGTGGAACTGAAGCTTTCTTT.

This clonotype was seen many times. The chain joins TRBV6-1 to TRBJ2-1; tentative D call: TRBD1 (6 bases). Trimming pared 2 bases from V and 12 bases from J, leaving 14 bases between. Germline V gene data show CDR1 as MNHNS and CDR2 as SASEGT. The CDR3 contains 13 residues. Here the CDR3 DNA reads TGTGCCAGCAGTGAAAGTGGATCAGGGGTGCAGTTCTTC. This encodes CASSESGSGVQFF.

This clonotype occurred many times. This chain's CDR3 is CAISEEPGSGVGYTF. CDR3 nucleotides: TGTGCCATCAGTGAAGAACCGGGGTCAGGCGTTGGCTACACCTTC. The V gene is TRBV10-3, the J gene TRBJ1-2; no clear D gene. Trimming removed 3 bases at V and 7 bases at J, with 18 bases between. Germline V gene lookup returns CDR1 ENHRY and CDR2 SYGVKD. The CDR3 consists of 15 residues.

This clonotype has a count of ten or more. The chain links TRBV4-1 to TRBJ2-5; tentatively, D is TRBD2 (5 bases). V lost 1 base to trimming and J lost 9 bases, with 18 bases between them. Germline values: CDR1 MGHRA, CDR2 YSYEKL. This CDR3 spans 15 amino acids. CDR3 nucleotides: TGCGCCAGCAGCCAAGTCCAACGGGAAGCCGGGGCCCAGTACTTC. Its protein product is CASSQVQREAGAQYF.

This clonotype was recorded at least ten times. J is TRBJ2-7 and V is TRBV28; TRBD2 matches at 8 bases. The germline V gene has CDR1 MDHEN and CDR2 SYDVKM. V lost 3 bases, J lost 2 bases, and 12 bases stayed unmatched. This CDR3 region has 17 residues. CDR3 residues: CASSFTLAEPNAYEQYF. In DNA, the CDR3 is TGTGCCAGCAGTTTTACACTAGCGGAACCCAACGCCTACGAGCAGTACTTC.

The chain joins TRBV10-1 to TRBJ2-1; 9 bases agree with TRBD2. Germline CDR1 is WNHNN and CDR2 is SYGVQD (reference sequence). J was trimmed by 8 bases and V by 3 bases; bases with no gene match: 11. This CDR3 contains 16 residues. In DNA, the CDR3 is TGCGCCAGCAGTGACGGGTTTAGCGGGAGTATTTATGAGCAGTTCTTC. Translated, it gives CASSDGFSGSIYEQFF.

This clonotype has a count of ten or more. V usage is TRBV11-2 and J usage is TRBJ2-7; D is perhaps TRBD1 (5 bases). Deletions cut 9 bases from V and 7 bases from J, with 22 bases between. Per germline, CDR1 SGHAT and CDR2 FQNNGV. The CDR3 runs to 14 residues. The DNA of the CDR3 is TGTGCCAGTCCGCTCCCAGGTGGGGCCCCGGAGCAGTACTTC. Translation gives CASPLPGGAPEQYF. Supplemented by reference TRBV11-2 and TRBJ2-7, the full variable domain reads EAGVAQSPRYKIIEKRQSVAFWCNPISGHATLYWYQQILGQGPKLLIQFQNNGVVDDSQLPKDRFSAERLKGVDSTLKIQPAKLEDSAVYLCASPLPGGAPEQYFGPGTRLTVT.

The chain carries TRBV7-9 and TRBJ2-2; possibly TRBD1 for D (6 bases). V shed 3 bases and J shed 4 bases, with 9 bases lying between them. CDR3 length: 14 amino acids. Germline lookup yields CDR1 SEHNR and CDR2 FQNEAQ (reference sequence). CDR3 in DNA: TGTGCCAGCAGCTTCGGGACATCCACCGGGGAGCTGTTTTTT. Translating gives CASSFGTSTGELFF.

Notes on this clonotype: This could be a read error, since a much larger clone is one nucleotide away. The CDR3 DNA sequence: TGTGCCAGCACCCTCGTCCGGGTTCCGGTGGGGGCCCAGGACTTC. Its translation: CASTLVRVPVGAQDF. The chain links TRBV7-8 to TRBJ2-5; a weak D match, TRBD1 (6 bases). The germline CDR1 and CDR2 sequences are SGHVS and FQNEAQ. The CDR3 spans 15 residues.

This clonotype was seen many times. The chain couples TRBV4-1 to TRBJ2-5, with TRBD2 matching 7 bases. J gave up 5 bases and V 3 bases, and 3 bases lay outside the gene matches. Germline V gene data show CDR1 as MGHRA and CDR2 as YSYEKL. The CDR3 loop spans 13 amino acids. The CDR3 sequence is CASSQGTKETQYF. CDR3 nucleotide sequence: TGCGCCAGCAGCCAGGGGACTAAGGAGACCCAGTACTTC.